These 30 T cell receptor beta chains came from one sample sequenced in a study of tumor and adjacent non-tumor tissue in lung cancer. Three rounds of nested PCR, following a modified ARM-PCR protocol, produced the TCRbeta library. TCRdb reprocessed the multiplex PCR reads via MiXCR and lists one record per CDR3 protein. The sample holds 90,000 to 100,000 distinct CDR3 sequences, about 80% seen once. This sample's RNA came from whole unsorted tissue. Distant lung tissue was collected more than 3 cm away from the tumor edge. The sequencing sample was made of distant non-tumor lung tissue. The source of these receptors is a man in his sixties with small cell lung cancer.

The genes are TRBV4-2 and TRBJ1-4; 7 bases match TRBD1. Germline CDR1 LGHNA, CDR2 YNFKEQ. The CDR3 is 14 residues long. Losses at the gene ends were 2 bases for V and 11 bases for J; bases not matched to a gene: 8. CDR3 region: CASSQLQGMDKLFF. The CDR3 nucleotides read TGTGCCAGCAGCCAACTACAGGGGATGGATAAACTGTTTTTT.

A remark on this clonotype: This is likely a read error, given that the CDR3 carries no conserved phenylalanine or tryptophan at its end. The chain links TRBV12-3 or TRBV12-4 to TRBJ2-5, with 7 bases that match TRBD1. Unmatched junction bases numbered 11, after V lost 5 bases and J lost 5 bases. The CDR3 covers 15 residues. The CDR3 is CASSDGQEATETQYL. Written as DNA, the CDR3 is TGTGCCAGCAGTGACGGACAGGAGGCGACTGAGACCCAGTACTTA.

Turning to this clonotype: Germline and junction disagree at one end, which may indicate a read error. The chain is built from TRBV6-1 and TRBJ2-7; D assignment may be TRBD1 or TRBD2 (6 bases each). The CDR3 is 16 residues long. Germline CDR1 and CDR2: MNHNS and SASEGT. The CDR3 coding sequence is TGTGCCACCAGTGCCCGGGGGCGACCGGACTCCTACGAGCAGTACTTC. Its translation: CATSARGRPDSYEQYF.

This clonotype is a singleton in its sample. Mismatch with germline at one junction end may stem from a read error. This sequence joins TRBV5-6 and TRBJ1-2, with 7 bases that match TRBD1. The CDR3 sequence is 14 residues long. Per germline, CDR1 SGHDT and CDR2 YYEEEE. CDR3 sequence: CARSMRQGNYGYIF. For the CDR3, the DNA is TGTGCCAGGAGCATGCGACAGGGAAACTATGGCTACATCTTC.

Points on this clonotype: This may be a read error, as it is one base from a much larger clone. The conserved phenylalanine or tryptophan normally closing the CDR3 is absent here, so this likely arose from a read error. This rearrangement joins TRBV7-9 to TRBJ1-5, with D unresolved. This CDR3 spans 13 amino acids. Per the germline V gene, CDR1 is SEHNR and CDR2 is FQNEAQ (reference sequence). With 1 base removed from V and 6 bases from J, the gap between germline ends came to 7 bases. CDR3 nucleotides: TGTGCCAGCAGCTTAGGTGGTTCTCAGCCCCAGCATTTA. Translated: CASSLGGSQPQHL.

A remark on this clonotype: A read error may account for a junction end that differs from germline. J is TRBJ1-2 and V is TRBV6-5, with D possibly being TRBD1 (6 bases). Germline lookup yields CDR1 MNHEY and CDR2 SVGAGI. The CDR3 sequence is 15 residues long. The CDR3 protein is CASSYSGRGAYGYNF. The DNA for the CDR3 is TGTGCCAGCAGTTACTCGGGGAGGGGGGCCTATGGTTACAACTTC.

A note on this clonotype: The CDR3 does not end in the conserved phenylalanine or tryptophan, so this is likely a read error. The chain has TRBV6-5 and TRBJ2-1; 7 positions match TRBD2. Germline-derived CDR1 and CDR2 are MNHEY and SVGAGI. The CDR3 extends over 16 amino acids. CDR3 bases: TGTGCCACCTCTAAGGCAAGCGGGATCTACTACAATGAACAGTTCCTC. Translating gives CATSKASGIYYNEQFL.

Comment on this clonotype: Without the conserved terminal phenylalanine or tryptophan, this CDR3 likely stems from a read error. The limits of the CDR3 on the DNA are not certain, so only TCRdb's listed CDR3 is given. The chain joins TRBV11-2 to TRBJ2-1; TRBD2, the table's D call, lacks a check against the DNA. The CDR3 length equals 13 residues, ends included. From germline, CDR1 is SGHAT and CDR2 FQNNGV. The CDR3 region is CVSSLEAAGLRIL.

About this clonotype itself: The conserved final phenylalanine or tryptophan is absent from the CDR3, which likely points to a read error. The chain links TRBV6-1 to TRBJ1-1, with D tentatively TRBD1 (5 bases). Germline CDR1 MNHNS, CDR2 SASEGT. The CDR3 consists of 14 residues. Trimming took 9 bases from V and 0 from J, leaving 14 bases between them. CDR3 region: CASSLWTLNTEAFS. The DNA for the CDR3 is TGTGCCAGTAGTCTCTGGACATTGAACACTGAAGCTTTCTCT.

A remark on this clonotype: One junction end does not reproduce the germline sequence, and a read error may be involved. This chain joins TRBV20-1 and TRBJ2-1; tentatively, D is TRBD1 or TRBD2 (5 bases each). CDR1 and CDR2 (germline): DFQATT, SNEGSKA (reference sequence). This CDR3 has 14 amino acids. DNA for the CDR3: TGCAGTGTTAGAGATGACGGACTGGGGGATGAGCGGTTCTTC. Its protein is CSVRDDGLGDERFF.

With regard to this clonotype: A read error may explain this, as a much larger clone is one base away. This sequence joins TRBV5-1 and TRBJ2-7, with D possibly being TRBD1 (6 bases). Germline CDR1 and CDR2: SGHRS and YFSETQ. V lost 6 bases to trimming and J lost 5 bases, with 21 bases between them. CDR3 length: 15 residues. CDR3 DNA sequence: TGCGCCAGCACTTTTACCCTCGGACAGATCAACGAGCAGTACTTC. Translated: CASTFTLGQINEQYF.

Note on this clonotype: Sequence at one end of the junction differs from germline and may be a read error. This chain links TRBV6-1 with TRBJ2-2; D tentatively reads TRBD1 or TRBD2 (5 bases each). The CDR3 has 14 residues. Germline values: CDR1 MNHNS, CDR2 SASEGT. CDR3 in amino acids: CASWGPANTGELLF. Written as DNA, the CDR3 is TGTGCTAGCTGGGGCCCCGCGAACACCGGGGAGCTGTTATTT.

Turning to this clonotype: This could be a read error, since a much larger clone is one nucleotide away. V is TRBV5-4 and J is TRBJ1-2; 9 positions agree with TRBD1. Germline CDR1 SGHNT, CDR2 YYREEE (reference sequence). This CDR3 region has 14 residues. The CDR3 sequence is CTSRPDRGDYGYTF. CDR3 nucleotides: TGTACCAGCAGGCCTGACAGGGGGGACTATGGCTACACCTTC.

With regard to this clonotype: Just one base apart from a much larger clone, this may be a read error. This sequence joins TRBV7-8 and TRBJ2-7; a possible D gene is TRBD1 (6 bases). Germline-derived CDR1 and CDR2 are SGHVS and FQNEAQ. CDR3 size: 12 residues. The CDR3 here is CACSHNRDEQYF. In nucleotides, the CDR3 is TGTGCCTGCAGCCATAACAGGGACGAGCAGTACTTC.

In regard to this clonotype: An end of the junction differs from the germline gene, which may be a read error. V usage is TRBV10-1 and J usage is TRBJ2-1; 8 bases match TRBD2. The CDR3 covers 15 residues. Germline V gene sequence: CDR1 WNHNN, CDR2 SYGVQD (reference sequence). The DNA of the CDR3 is TGCGTCAGCAGTGATCGAGCGGGAGCTTACAATGAACAGTTCTTC. As protein: CVSSDRAGAYNEQFF.

The chain combines TRBV6-5 with TRBJ1-2, with unresolved D. Trimming stripped 0 bases from V and 0 bases from J, with 17 bases between. The CDR3 extends over 18 amino acids. Germline CDR1 and CDR2: MNHEY and SVGAGI. The CDR3 coding sequence is TGTGCCAGCAGTTACTCGTCGGTAGCCCTTCGAGCTAACTATGGCTACACCTTC. As protein: CASSYSSVALRANYGYTF.

The table lists this clonotype with a count of one. The rearrangement links TRBV12-3 or TRBV12-4 to TRBJ2-1; D uncertain. The CDR3 runs 15 residues. V lost 0 bases and J 13 bases, leaving 19 bases between the germline ends. The CDR3 DNA reads as TGTGCCAGCAGTTTAGCGGGTGCTCTCCACAATAACCAGTTCTTC. Translating it yields CASSLAGALHNNQFF.

The rearrangement joins TRBV12-3 or TRBV12-4 to TRBJ2-2, with D possibly matching TRBD1 (5 bases). V was shortened by 11 bases and J by 4 bases, with 20 bases between the two germline ends. This CDR3 has 15 amino acids. CDR3 bases: TGTGCCTGTAGTTTACGCCAGGGCCCCACCGGGGAGCTGTTTTTT. It is translated as CACSLRQGPTGELFF.

The chain links TRBV29-1 to TRBJ1-5; TRBD1 aligns across 7 bases. The DNA end is more similar to TRBJ2-3, so the J call may be wrong. This CDR3 spans 14 amino acids. CDR1 and CDR2 (germline): SQVTM, ANQGSEA. The DNA of the CDR3 is TGCAGCGTTGTAGAACAGGGGATGAGTCAGTCCCAGTATTTT. The encoded protein is CSVVEQGMSQSQYF.

The chain combines TRBV5-1 with TRBJ1-1; D is uncertain. Looked up from germline, CDR1 is SGHRS and CDR2 is YFSETQ. V was clipped by 5 bases and J by 4 bases, with 12 bases between them. The CDR3 has 13 amino acids. The CDR3 region is CASRDFAGTEAFF. The DNA of the CDR3 is TGCGCCAGCAGGGATTTCGCAGGCACTGAAGCTTTCTTT.

The chain links TRBV10-3 to TRBJ1-2; 12 nucleotides line up with TRBD1. The junction had 6 bases not matched to a gene; V was cut back by 8 bases and J by 8 bases. Germline CDR1 is ENHRY and CDR2 is SYGVKD. CDR3 size: 13 residues. The CDR3 here is CAIHPGTGGGYTF. The CDR3 region has the DNA TGTGCCATCCATCCCGGGACAGGGGGCGGCTACACCTTC.

Turning to this clonotype: A much larger clone lies one base from this, so it may be a read error. This chain links TRBV20-1 with TRBJ1-6, with D possibly TRBD1 on 5 matching bases. The CDR3 covers 13 residues. Per the germline V gene, CDR1 is DFQATT and CDR2 is SNEGSKA (reference sequence). CDR3 DNA sequence: TGCAGTGCTAGAGGGCAGGGTGGGTCACCCCCCCACTTT. Translated: CSARGQGGSPPHF.

The table lists this clonotype with many counts. The rearrangement uses TRBV14 and TRBJ2-1; 11 bases match TRBD2. The CDR3 length is 18 residues. The junction had 5 bases not matched to a gene; V was cut back by 1 base and J by 0 bases. Germline V gives CDR1 SGHDN, CDR2 FVKESK. The CDR3 bases are TGTGCCAGCAGCCAAGCGGGACTAGCGGACAGCTCCTACAATGAGCAGTTCTTC. It encodes CASSQAGLADSSYNEQFF.

This clonotype was recorded a few times. The V gene is TRBV10-2, the J gene TRBJ2-7, with a possible D match to TRBD2 (8 bases). From germline, CDR1 is WSHSY and CDR2 SAAADI. Trimming took 5 bases from V and 5 from J, leaving 25 bases between them. CDR3 length: 17 amino acids. CDR3 in amino acids: CASSHRGREGLSNEQYF. CDR3 coding DNA: TGCGCCAGCAGTCACAGGGGACGGGAGGGCCTGTCGAACGAGCAGTACTTC.

About this clonotype: A junction boundary mismatches the germline segment, possibly from a read error. The chain carries TRBV12-3 or TRBV12-4 and TRBJ2-1, with D possibly matching TRBD2 (5 bases). CDR3 length: 15 residues. In nucleotides, the CDR3 is TGTGTCAGCAGTTTAGCCTCAGCTATAGGAGGTGAGCAGCTCTTC. Protein: CVSSLASAIGGEQLF.

The chain carries TRBV5-4 and TRBJ2-6, with 10 bases fitting TRBD2. The CDR3 spans 21 residues. CDR1 SGHNT and CDR2 YYREEE come from the germline V gene (reference sequence). The V segment lost 4 bases and the J segment 1 base; nucleotides outside the gene matches: 17. Here the CDR3 DNA reads TGTGCCAGCAGCCTAAACCCGGGGACTAGCGACTATTCTTCTGGGGCCAACGTCCTGACTTTC. The encoded protein is CASSLNPGTSDYSSGANVLTF.

Judged by abundance, this clonotype is medium-sized (0.01 to 0.1%). The chain uses TRBV29-1 and TRBJ2-7; 8 bases line up with TRBD2. Per the germline V gene, CDR1 is SQVTM and CDR2 is ANQGSEA. Germline trimming cut 4 bases from V and 2 bases from J; bases unmatched to any gene: 4. The CDR3 has 13 amino acids. The CDR3 sequence: CSVGSGGTYEQYF. The DNA of the CDR3 is TGCAGCGTTGGGTCGGGGGGGACCTACGAGCAGTACTTC.

This clonotype was observed once. An end of the junction differs from the germline gene, which may be a read error. V and J are TRBV11-3 and TRBJ2-5, with 9 nucleotides matching TRBD2. CDR1 SGHNT and CDR2 YENEEA come from the germline V gene. The CDR3 sequence is 16 residues long. The CDR3 spells CVSSSIAAGGFETQYF. DNA of the CDR3: TGTGTCAGTAGCTCGATCGCGGCGGGAGGGTTCGAGACCCAATACTTC.

With respect to this clonotype: This clone may be a read error of a much larger clone one base away. For the CDR3, the DNA is TGTGCCAACAGTTGGACGACGAGCTATGGCTACACCTTC. Its protein product is CANSWTTSYGYTF. The chain uses TRBV6-1 and TRBJ1-2; D is unresolved. This CDR3 is 13 amino acids long. CDR1 is MNHNS, CDR2 SASEGT, per germline.

The chain recombines TRBV18 with TRBJ2-5; D remains ambiguous. The CDR3 runs 13 residues. Trimming stripped 3 bases from V and 5 bases from J, with 10 bases between. Germline-derived CDR1 and CDR2 are KGHSH and LQKENI. CDR3 DNA sequence: TGTGCCAGCTCACCCCCCGGGTGGGAGACCCAGTACTTC. Protein: CASSPPGWETQYF.